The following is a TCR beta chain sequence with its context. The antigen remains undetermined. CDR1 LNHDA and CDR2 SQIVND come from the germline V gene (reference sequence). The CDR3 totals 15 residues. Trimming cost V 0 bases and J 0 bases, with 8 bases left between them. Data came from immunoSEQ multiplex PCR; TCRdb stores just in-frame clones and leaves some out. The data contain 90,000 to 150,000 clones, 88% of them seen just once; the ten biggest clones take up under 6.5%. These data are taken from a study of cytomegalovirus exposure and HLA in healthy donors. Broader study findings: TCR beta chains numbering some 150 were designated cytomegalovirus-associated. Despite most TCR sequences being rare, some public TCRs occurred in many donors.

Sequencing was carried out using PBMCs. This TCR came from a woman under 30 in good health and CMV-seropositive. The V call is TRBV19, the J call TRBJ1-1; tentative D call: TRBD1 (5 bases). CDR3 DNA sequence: TGTGCCAGTAGTATAGAGGGGGGAATGAACACTGAAGCTTTCTTT. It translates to CASSIEGGMNTEAFF.